This T cell receptor beta chain was found in a study of vaccination effects on CD4 cells after COVID-19 (dated by TCRdb to between 2021 and 2024). In the study overall: Each participant received two doses of an mRNA SARS-CoV-2 vaccine, either BNT162b2 or mRNA-1273. Pre-vaccine samples were drawn from two convalescent patients 16 days and one week before the first dose, at 142 and 148 days after COVID-19 diagnosis. The study compared SARS-CoV-2 spike-specific CD4+ TCR repertoires before and after mRNA vaccination in COVID-19 convalescent patients and infection-naive vaccine recipients. Cultures from other donors in the study were sequenced using the Oncomine TCR Beta short-read assay on an Illumina iSeq 100. The full study included 10 to 11 COVID-19 convalescent patients and several SARS-CoV-2-naive healthy vaccine recipients.

The ViraFEST assay stimulated PBMC with viral peptide pools and then used TCR sequencing to identify antigen-specific CD4+ T cell clonotypes by expansion. After about 9 days of culture, CD4+ T cells were isolated with the EasySep CD4+ T cell isolation kit. Convalescent patients had PCR-confirmed SARS-CoV-2 infection between March and December 2020, before Alpha, Beta and Delta variants emerged in the United States. Two million PBMC per well were cultured in IMDM with about 4.8% human AB serum, about 9.4 IU/ml IL-2 and gentamicin, plus 10 ug/ml peptides. An HIV-1 Nef peptide pool served as the negative control culture condition. On days 3 and 7, half of the culture medium was replaced with fresh IL-2-containing medium. Unless otherwise noted, each peptide stimulation condition was cultured in triplicate wells. PBMC were separated from whole blood using Ficoll-Paque Plus gradient centrifugation and were then either cryopreserved at -140C or used fresh. The QIAamp micro DNA kit was used to extract genomic DNA from the cultured CD4+ T cells.

Receptor libraries were prepared by the immunoSEQ multiplex PCR assay. DNA from the CD4+ T cells that had been cultured and isolated underwent TCR beta CDR3 sequencing. Regarding the original processing steps: Non-productive TCR sequences were discarded, and reads were trimmed to the CDR3 region, with only CDR3s of 7 or more amino acids retained. The MANAFEST web app was used to pick out antigen-specific clonotypes by comparing their expansion in peptide wells with that in reference cultures. To count as positive, a clone had to show expansion at FDR<0.05 compared with the reference and with all other wells, an odds ratio above 5, and a frequency above 0.1% in two replicate wells. A clonotype was defined as cross-reactive if the clonotype was significantly expanded both in SARS-CoV-2 spike wells and in at least one common cold coronavirus spike condition. CDR3 similarity was assessed by Levenshtein distance using the stringdist R package, and unrooted trees were constructed with ape in R 3.6.1. Entries here come from immuneACCESS through TCRdb and include only in-frame sequences with V and J called. Some clones fail to appear in such tables; in the studies checked, an unresolved V gene covers under half of the shortfall, and the cause of the remainder is unknown. V and J calls and clone size come straight from that table; D and trimming were deduced from the DNA. The sample has fewer than 90,000 clones on record, 65% to 75% of them singletons. The top ten hold around 4.6% of the sample.

Only one count was recorded for this clone. What antigen it recognizes has not been identified. Base qualities were left out, and no much larger clone turns up one base away. Spanning cysteine to phenylalanine, the CDR3 consists of 15 amino acids. Of the read, only the CDR3 DNA is kept; its 45 bases are in frame from base 1. V loses 9 bases of germline sequence and J loses 4 bases, and the interval between the two ends is 16 bases. According to the germline V gene, CDR1 reads SGHNT and CDR2 reads YENEEA. The investigation overall reported the following: Both infection-induced and vaccine-induced clones contracted markedly at late post-vaccination timepoints, which is consistent with waning T cell responses. In convalescent patients, the post-vaccine spike-reactive repertoire consisted mainly of new vaccine-induced clones, largely distinct from infection-induced clones. The study was limited by a small number of convalescent patients, and early post-infection timepoints were lacking.

The source of this sequence is a human donor who had a prior SARS-CoV-2 infection. The sequencing here drew on CD4+ T cells from PBMCs cultured with HIV peptides, taken before COVID-19 vaccination. According to the study, the label for this sample's cell subset or site signals: HIV-1 Nef peptide pool negative control/reference culture. Here the chain combines TRBV11-3 and TRBJ2-6; the D segment cannot be called with confidence. The nucleotides are TGTGCCAGACCCGTCCCTCTTACAGGGGCCAACGTCCTGACTTTC. It translates to CARPVPLTGANVLTF.